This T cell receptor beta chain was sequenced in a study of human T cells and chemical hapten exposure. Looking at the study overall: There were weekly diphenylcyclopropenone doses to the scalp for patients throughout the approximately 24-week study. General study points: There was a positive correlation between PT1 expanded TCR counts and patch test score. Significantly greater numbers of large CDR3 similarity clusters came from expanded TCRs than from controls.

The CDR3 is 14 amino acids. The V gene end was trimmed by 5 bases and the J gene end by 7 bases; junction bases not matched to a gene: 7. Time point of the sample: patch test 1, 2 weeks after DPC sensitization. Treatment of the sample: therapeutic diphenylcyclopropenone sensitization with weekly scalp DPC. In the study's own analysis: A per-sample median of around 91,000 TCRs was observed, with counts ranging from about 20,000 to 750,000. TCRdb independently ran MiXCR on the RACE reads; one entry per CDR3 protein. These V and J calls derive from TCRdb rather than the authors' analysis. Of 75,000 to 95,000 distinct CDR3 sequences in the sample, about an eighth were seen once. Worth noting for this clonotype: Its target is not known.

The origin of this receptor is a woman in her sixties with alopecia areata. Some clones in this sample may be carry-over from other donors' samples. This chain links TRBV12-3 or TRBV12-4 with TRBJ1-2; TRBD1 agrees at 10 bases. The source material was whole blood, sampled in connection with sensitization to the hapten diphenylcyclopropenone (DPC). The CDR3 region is CASSADRGLFGYTF. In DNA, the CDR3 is TGTGCCAGCAGTGCCGACAGGGGGCTGTTTGGCTACACCTTC.